One sample yielded the 24 T cell receptor beta chains listed below, sequenced in a study of T cells in Graves' hyperthyroidism and ophthalmopathy. Researchers took RNA transcripts and amplified the TCR beta CDR3 regions from them. First-round RT-PCR with HTBI primers amplified the TCR CDR3 region. TCRdb recomputed calls from the multiplex PCR reads with MiXCR, one row per CDR3 protein. The sample records some 460,000 distinct CDR3 sequences, 15% to 19% being singletons. Sequenced: blood. These receptors originate from a woman aged 18-29 years with Graves' hyperthyroidism.

The table lists this clonotype with a few counts. The chain uses TRBV20-1 and TRBJ2-5, with a weak D call TRBD2 (6 bases). The CDR3 runs 17 residues. The ends were cut back, 4 bases at V and 0 bases at J, with 21 bases in the middle. Looked up from germline, CDR1 is DFQATT and CDR2 is SNEGSKA (reference sequence). CDR3 amino acids: CSAMGTTGGAYQETQYF. Here the CDR3 DNA reads TGCAGTGCTATGGGTACTACCGGCGGGGCCTACCAAGAGACCCAGTACTTC.

This clonotype was seen many times. The V gene is TRBV27, the J gene TRBJ1-1; D remains ambiguous. Trimming took 7 bases from V and 4 from J, leaving 13 bases between them. The germline V gene encodes CDR1 MNHEY and CDR2 SMNVEV (reference sequence). The CDR3 spans 13 residues. CDR3 nucleotide sequence: TGTGCCAGCATCTCGTTATTGAGCACTGAAGCTTTCTTT. Amino acid sequence: CASISLLSTEAFF.

V and J are TRBV6-2 or TRBV6-3 and TRBJ2-5; D call uncertain. Looked up from germline, CDR1 is MNHEY and CDR2 is SVGEGT. The CDR3 has 13 residues. Trimming took off 4 bases at V and 5 bases at J, with 11 bases between the two ends. The CDR3 sequence is CASSSEFTETQYF. For the CDR3, the DNA is TGTGCCAGCAGTTCGGAGTTTACGGAGACCCAGTACTTC.

The chain employs TRBV28 and TRBJ2-5; possible D gene TRBD2, 6 bases. CDR3 length: 16 residues. CDR1 MDHEN and CDR2 SYDVKM come from the germline V gene. V was trimmed by 4 bases and J by 3 bases, leaving 18 bases between them. CDR3 sequence: CASSSVQAGSKETQYF. The CDR3, as DNA: TGTGCCAGCAGTTCCGTACAGGCGGGGTCGAAAGAGACCCAGTACTTC.

This clonotype has a count of ten or more. This sequence joins TRBV2 and TRBJ2-7; no reliable D call. The germline V and J ends were trimmed by 8 bases and 9 bases, with 17 bases remaining between them. Germline CDR1 is SNHLY and CDR2 is FYNNEI. CDR3 size: 12 residues. CDR3 in DNA: TGTGCCAGCTCGGCAAGTCTTGGGTCGCAGTACTTC. Protein: CASSASLGSQYF.

This clonotype has a count of ten or more. The V call is TRBV3-1, the J call TRBJ2-2, with 11 bases matching TRBD2. The CDR3 length is 16 residues. In germline, CDR1 is LGHDT, CDR2 YNNKEL (reference sequence). Trimming at V came to 5 bases and at J to 1 base, leaving 3 bases not matched to a gene. The CDR3 DNA sequence: TGTGCCAGCAGCGCTGGGACTAGCGGGAACACCGGGGAGCTGTTTTTT. This codes for CASSAGTSGNTGELFF.

In its sample, this clonotype was seen a few times. This chain connects TRBV6-1 to TRBJ1-6; the D is unclear. CDR1 is MNHNS, CDR2 SASEGT, per germline. Deletions cut 2 bases from V and 0 bases from J, with 2 bases between. The CDR3 has 14 residues. CDR3 nucleotides: TGTGCCAGCAGTGAAAGCTCCTATAATTCACCCCTCCACTTT. Its protein product is CASSESSYNSPLHF.

This clonotype came up a few times. The chain has TRBV6-7 and TRBJ2-2, with TRBD2 matching 10 bases. TRBV6-7 is marked as an open reading frame, function uncertain. Germline trimming cut 6 bases from V and 5 bases from J; bases unmatched to any gene: 15. This CDR3 region has 18 residues. CDR3 nucleotide sequence: TGTGCCAGCAGCCCCGGACAGCGGGGGGGCCGGCGGACCGGGGAGCTGTTTTTT. It translates to CASSPGQRGGRRTGELFF.

There are many counts of this clonotype. This chain connects TRBV28 to TRBJ2-7; 9 nucleotides match TRBD1. The junction had 8 bases not matched to a gene; V was cut back by 5 bases and J by 3 bases. Germline lookup yields CDR1 MDHEN and CDR2 SYDVKM. The CDR3 totals 15 residues. CDR3 amino acids: CASSPRDRVVYEQYF. The CDR3 coding sequence is TGTGCCAGCAGTCCCCGGGACAGGGTAGTCTACGAGCAGTACTTC. The entire variable domain, with the rest obtained from reference TRBV28 and TRBJ2-7, is as follows: DVKVTQSSRYLVKRTGEKVFLECVQDMDHENMFWYRQDPGLGLRLIYFSYDVKMKEKGDIPEGYSVSREKKERFSLILESASTNQTSMYLCASSPRDRVVYEQYFGPGTRLTVT.

This clonotype was recorded at least ten times. The chain combines TRBV6-6 with TRBJ2-1; 10 nucleotides align to TRBD2. V lost 1 base, J lost 6 bases, and 6 bases stayed unmatched. CDR1 and CDR2 (germline): MNHNY, SVGAGI (reference sequence). CDR3 length equals 16 residues. CDR3 residues: CASSYLAGGWRNEQFF. The CDR3 nucleotides read TGTGCCAGCAGTTACTTAGCGGGAGGATGGCGCAATGAGCAGTTCTTC.

The chain is built from TRBV5-4 and TRBJ2-1; weak D call: TRBD2 (5 bases). There are 16 residues in the CDR3. Deletions cut 3 bases from V and 5 bases from J, with 18 bases between. The germline CDR1 and CDR2 sequences are SGHNT and YYREEE (reference sequence). This chain's CDR3 is CASSSGPLWRNNEQFF. CDR3 bases: TGTGCCAGCAGCTCTGGTCCACTTTGGAGGAACAATGAGCAGTTCTTC.

The chain employs TRBV10-1 and TRBJ1-1; no clear D gene. V lost 2 bases and J lost 3, with 13 bases in between. The germline V gene encodes CDR1 WNHNN and CDR2 SYGVQD (reference sequence). CDR3 length: 15 amino acids. CDR3 protein: CASSEAGGRDTEAFF. Written as DNA, the CDR3 is TGCGCCAGCAGTGAGGCAGGAGGGAGGGACACTGAAGCTTTCTTT.

There are many counts of this clonotype. This sequence joins TRBV20-1 and TRBJ2-7, with a tentative D call TRBD1 (5 bases). The CDR3 has 15 amino acids. Germline V gene sequence: CDR1 DFQATT, CDR2 SNEGSKA (reference sequence). The V gene lost 0 bases and the J gene lost 7 bases, with 19 bases spanning the gap. CDR3 DNA sequence: TGCAGTGCTAGAGATACAGGACAAGGGGCAGGAGAGCAGTACTTC. Translated, it gives CSARDTGQGAGEQYF.

In its sample, this clonotype was seen many times. V is TRBV24-1 and J is TRBJ1-2; perhaps TRBD1 as D (6 bases). V dropped 4 bases and J dropped 6 bases, with 11 bases sitting between them. The CDR3 is made up of 13 amino acids. The germline CDR1 and CDR2 sequences are KGHDR and SFDVKD. CDR3 sequence (DNA): TGTGCCACCAGTGACCCGGGGACACATGGCTACACCTTC. Translating gives CATSDPGTHGYTF.

There are many counts of this clonotype. This sequence joins TRBV20-1 and TRBJ1-1, with D uncertain. There are 12 residues in the CDR3. Trimming left V 2 bases short and J 2 bases short, with 6 bases between. Germline V gene data show CDR1 as DFQATT and CDR2 as SNEGSKA (reference sequence). CDR3 coding DNA: TGCAGTGCTAGACGTTACAACACTGAAGCTTTCTTT. It is translated as CSARRYNTEAFF.

The genes are TRBV9 and TRBJ2-7; TRBD2 matches 7 bases. This CDR3 is built from 14 residues. CDR1 and CDR2 (germline): SGDLS, YYNGEE. The ends lost 0 bases at V and 4 bases at J; junction bases unmatched: 4. The CDR3 DNA reads TGTGCCAGCAGCGTAGGGGCGGGAGTGTACGAGCAGTACTTC. Its translation: CASSVGAGVYEQYF. Supplemented by reference TRBV9 and TRBJ2-7, the full variable domain reads DSGVTQTPKHLITATGQRVTLRCSPRSGDLSVYWYQQSLDQGLQFLIQYYNGEERAKGNILERFSAQQFPDLHSELNLSSLELGDSALYFCASSVGAGVYEQYFGPGTRLTVT.

This clonotype was observed many times. The gene calls are TRBV3-1 and TRBJ1-6; 8 bases align to TRBD1. The length of the CDR3 is 16 residues. The junction had 8 bases not matched to a gene; V was cut back by 1 base and J by 9 bases. Germline V gene data show CDR1 as LGHDT and CDR2 as YNNKEL (reference sequence). CDR3 sequence: CASSQGPQGAGSPLHF. The CDR3 DNA follows: TGTGCCAGCAGCCAAGGGCCGCAGGGGGCTGGTTCACCCCTCCACTTT.

This clonotype was found many times. The gene calls are TRBV6-1 and TRBJ1-1; D not resolved. CDR1 is MNHNS and CDR2 is SASEGT in the germline V gene. This CDR3 is 14 amino acids long. The V and J ends lost 5 bases and 3 bases respectively, with 13 bases between them. CDR3 DNA sequence: TGTGCCAGCAGTTCCCGGGCAGGCGACACTGAAGCTTTCTTT. Its protein is CASSSRAGDTEAFF.

This clonotype was found a few times. V is TRBV5-6 and J is TRBJ2-7; D might be TRBD2 (5 bases). V shed 0 bases and J shed 2 bases, with 15 bases lying between them. The germline gives CDR1 SGHDT, CDR2 YYEEEE. This CDR3 region has 16 residues. For the CDR3, the DNA is TGTGCCAGCAGCTTGGCGAGGGCTAGCTATGCCTACGAGCAGTACTTC. Its translation: CASSLARASYAYEQYF.

There are many counts of this clonotype. The chain recombines TRBV11-2 with TRBJ2-5, with D possibly TRBD1 on 6 matching bases. CDR3 size: 17 residues. V was pared by 4 bases and J by 2 bases, with 20 bases between. Per the germline V gene, CDR1 is SGHAT and CDR2 is FQNNGV. The CDR3 here is CASSYEPPGQLQETQYF. The CDR3 DNA reads as TGTGCCAGCAGCTACGAACCGCCGGGACAACTTCAAGAGACCCAGTACTTC.

Concerning this clonotype: A much larger clone lies a single base off, so this may be a read error. V and J are TRBV6-1 and TRBJ2-1, with 14 bases matching TRBD2. Looked up from germline, CDR1 is MNHNS and CDR2 is SASEGT. The length of the CDR3 is 15 residues. CDR3 nucleotide sequence: TGTGCCGCTACCTCCGGGACTAGCGGGGGCAATGGGCAGTTCTTC. It yields the protein CAATSGTSGGNGQFF.

This clonotype was seen many times. The CDR3 DNA is TGTGCCAGCAGGAGGGAAGTTGCCGGGGAGCTGTTTTTT. Translated: CASRREVAGELFF. This rearrangement joins TRBV2 to TRBJ2-2; possibly TRBD2 for D (5 bases). With 6 bases removed from V and 6 bases from J, the gap between germline ends came to 11 bases. The CDR3 extends over 13 amino acids. Germline V gene sequence: CDR1 SNHLY, CDR2 FYNNEI. Variable domain in full (rest from reference TRBV2 and TRBJ2-2): EPEVTQTPSHQVTQMGQEVILRCVPISNHLYFYWYRQILGQKVEFLVSFYNNEISEKSEIFDDQFSVERPDGSNFTLKIRSTKLEDSAMYFCASRREVAGELFFGEGSRLTVL.

This clonotype has only one observation. The V call is TRBV6-2 or TRBV6-3, the J call TRBJ1-5; D call uncertain. Germline V CDR1 and CDR2: MNHEY, SVGEGT. The CDR3 is made up of 16 amino acids. V dropped 2 bases and J dropped 4 bases, with 15 bases sitting between them. The chain's CDR3 is CASSYPSQDINQPQHF. In nucleotides, the CDR3 is TGTGCCAGCAGTTACCCTAGTCAGGATATAAATCAGCCCCAGCATTTT.

This clonotype has at least ten counts. The chain links TRBV3-1 to TRBJ2-3, with D unclear. Germline CDR1 is LGHDT and CDR2 is YNNKEL (reference sequence). V was cut by 4 bases and J by 8 bases, with 10 bases left in between. This CDR3 is 12 amino acids long. The CDR3 bases are TGTGCCAGCAGCCCTTCTACCAGTACGCAGTATTTT. This gives the protein CASSPSTSTQYF.